What follows are 23 T cell receptor beta chains derived from one specimen sequenced in a study of blood T cells in healthy people across ages. Using a J-beta primer mix together with a sample-barcoded 5' primer, a second PCR was run for roughly 6 to 11 cycles. In TCRdb, the 5' RACE reads were re-called with MiXCR into one record per CDR3 protein. The sample lists more than 900,000 distinct CDR3 sequences; 25% were seen once. The data were also submitted as part of a second study, on T cells of mothers and their children.

Sequencing input: blood. The receptors were sampled from a girl aged 2-10 years in good health.

This clonotype was seen only a few times. The chain has TRBV5-4 and TRBJ2-3; D possibly uses TRBD1 or TRBD2 (5 bases each). The CDR3 sequence is 15 residues long. Trimming cost V 4 bases and J 4 bases, with 16 bases left between them. In germline, CDR1 is SGHNT, CDR2 YYREEE (reference sequence). CDR3 sequence reads: CASSPRDRNSDTQYF. Written as DNA, the CDR3 is TGTGCCAGCAGCCCCCGGGACCGAAACTCAGATACGCAGTATTTT.

There are a few counts of this clonotype. J is TRBJ2-7 and V is TRBV4-3; 7 nucleotides align to TRBD1. From germline, CDR1 is LGHNA and CDR2 YSLEER. This CDR3 comprises 15 residues. V was pared by 0 bases and J by 3 bases, with 5 bases of the junction left unmatched. CDR3 protein: CASSQDSGQNYEQYF. CDR3 in DNA: TGCGCCAGCAGCCAAGATTCGGGACAGAACTACGAGCAGTACTTC.

The V gene is TRBV27, the J gene TRBJ2-5; 10 bases fit TRBD2. The trim removed 2 bases at V and 1 base at J, leaving 4 bases unmatched. The CDR3 has 16 amino acids. CDR1 is MNHEY, CDR2 SMNVEV, per germline (reference sequence). The CDR3 is CASSLLAGETQETQYF. The CDR3 DNA sequence: TGTGCCAGCAGTTTACTAGCGGGAGAAACCCAAGAGACCCAGTACTTC.

This clonotype has a handful of counts. This chain connects TRBV6-5 to TRBJ2-7; weak D call: TRBD1 (5 bases). In germline, CDR1 is MNHEY, CDR2 SVGAGI. V was pared by 0 bases and J by 2 bases, with 11 bases between. This CDR3 comprises 15 residues. CDR3 bases: TGTGCCAGCAGTTACTCGATGGCAGGGCCCTACGAGCAGTACTTC. This encodes CASSYSMAGPYEQYF.

This clonotype showed up just a few times. The V gene is TRBV7-3, the J gene TRBJ2-1; tentatively, D is TRBD1 or TRBD2 (5 bases each). The V end was cut by 5 bases, the J end by 6 bases, with 14 bases between. Germline V gene data show CDR1 as SGHTA and CDR2 as FQGTGA. CDR3 length: 14 amino acids. The chain's CDR3 is CASSLGTPTNEQFF. The CDR3 DNA is TGTGCCAGCAGCCTAGGGACCCCTACCAATGAGCAGTTCTTC.

The rearrangement uses TRBV2 and TRBJ1-5, with 9 bases matching TRBD1. The CDR3 contains 17 residues. CDR1 is SNHLY, CDR2 FYNNEI, per germline. V was pared by 4 bases and J by 1 base, with 8 bases of the junction left unmatched. The CDR3: CASSAGTGRKSNQPQHF. In nucleotides, the CDR3 is TGTGCCAGCAGTGCCGGGACAGGGAGAAAAAGCAATCAGCCCCAGCATTTT.

This chain links TRBV28 with TRBJ2-7; D may correspond to TRBD1 or TRBD2 (5 bases each). V was clipped by 4 bases and J by 3 bases, with 22 bases between them. CDR3 size: 17 residues. The V gene's germline CDR1 is MDHEN and CDR2 SYDVKM. DNA of the CDR3: TGTGCCAGCAGTTCTGAGGGACCTACGGGACCGCACTACGAGCAGTACTTC. It is translated as CASSSEGPTGPHYEQYF.

This clonotype has only a few counts. V gene TRBV7-3 combines with J gene TRBJ2-1; 12 positions agree with TRBD2. The CDR3 runs to 16 residues. The V gene end was trimmed by 5 bases and the J gene end by 9 bases; junction bases not matched to a gene: 11. In germline, CDR1 is SGHTA, CDR2 FQGTGA. The CDR3 DNA reads as TGTGCCAGCAGCCCTCAGGTGACTAGCGGGAGCGGTGAGCAGTTCTTC. Translated, it gives CASSPQVTSGSGEQFF.

This clonotype was seen only a few times. This chain joins TRBV14 and TRBJ2-7; D is possibly TRBD1 (6 bases). The germline V gene encodes CDR1 SGHDN and CDR2 FVKESK. Trimming shortened V by 2 bases and J by 5 bases, and 16 bases separated the two germline ends. This CDR3 contains 15 residues. In nucleotides, the CDR3 is TGTGCCAGCAGCCAATTACAGGGTTGGTCCAACGAGCAGTACTTC. It translates to CASSQLQGWSNEQYF.

V gene TRBV20-1 combines with J gene TRBJ2-7; D may be TRBD2 (5 bases). Trimming removed 6 bases at V and 3 bases at J, with 18 bases between. Germline CDR1 DFQATT, CDR2 SNEGSKA (reference sequence). The CDR3 consists of 14 residues. The CDR3 loop is CSAPYPGVGYEQYF. CDR3 nucleotide sequence: TGCAGTGCCCCCTACCCCGGGGTCGGCTACGAGCAGTACTTC.

This clonotype has a handful of counts. CDR3 nucleotides: TGCAGCGTCAGAATGACAGGGGCCTACGAGCAGTACTTC. Protein product: CSVRMTGAYEQYF. The chain has TRBV29-1 and TRBJ2-5, with 8 bases fitting TRBD1. The J call is in doubt because the DNA end fits TRBJ2-7 better. This CDR3 is 13 amino acids long. Looked up from germline, CDR1 is SQVTM and CDR2 is ANQGSEA.

J is TRBJ2-1 and V is TRBV9; 7 bases fit TRBD2. The CDR3 is made up of 14 amino acids. Unmatched junction bases numbered 10, after V lost 7 bases and J lost 6 bases. Germline lookup yields CDR1 SGDLS and CDR2 YYNGEE. In DNA, the CDR3 is TGTGCCAGCCGCGCGGGAGCTTTGGGCAATGAGCAGTTCTTC. It specifies CASRAGALGNEQFF. The variable domain in full, completed from reference TRBV9 and TRBJ2-1, reads DSGVTQTPKHLITATGQRVTLRCSPRSGDLSVYWYQQSLDQGLQFLIQYYNGEERAKGNILERFSAQQFPDLHSELNLSSLELGDSALYFCASRAGALGNEQFFGPGTRLTVL.

This clonotype was found a few times. The chain couples TRBV7-9 to TRBJ2-3; possible D gene TRBD1, 5 bases. Germline V gene sequence: CDR1 SEHNR, CDR2 FQNEAQ (reference sequence). Between the trimmed V and J ends, which lost 2 bases and 3 bases, there was a span of 15 bases. The CDR3 length is 16 residues. The CDR3 coding sequence is TGTGCCAGCAGCTTATTTGGAAGGGGTGGTACAGATACGCAGTATTTT. Translating gives CASSLFGRGGTDTQYF.

The V gene is TRBV11-2, the J gene TRBJ2-5; D possibly corresponds to TRBD2 (5 bases). Near its end, the DNA agrees better with TRBJ2-1, so the J call may be wrong. CDR3 length: 14 amino acids. CDR1 and CDR2 from the germline V gene are SGHAT and FQNNGV. The CDR3 DNA sequence: TGTGCCAGCAGCTTAGATCGTCGGAGGAATGAGCAGTTCTTC. Protein: CASSLDRRRNEQFF.

This rearrangement joins TRBV2 to TRBJ2-4; D unresolved. Germline V lookup: CDR1 SNHLY, CDR2 FYNNEI. Trimming left V 11 bases short and J 7 bases short, with 15 bases between. The CDR3 covers 12 residues. CDR3: CAYISVGNIQYF. Written as DNA, the CDR3 is TGTGCCTACATCAGCGTAGGGAACATTCAGTACTTC.

The gene calls are TRBV28 and TRBJ1-5; no reliable D call. This CDR3 is built from 15 residues. V was clipped by 4 bases and J by 6 bases, with 16 bases between them. Germline loops: CDR1 MDHEN, CDR2 SYDVKM. CDR3 DNA: TGTGCCAGCAGTTCGCCTATAGGGCAGGCTCAGCCCCAGCATTTT. This translates into CASSSPIGQAQPQHF.

This clonotype has just a few counts. Relative to the germline gene, one junction end is altered; a read error may explain this. This chain joins TRBV2 and TRBJ2-5, with 8 bases that match TRBD2. The J call could be wrong; TRBJ2-1 is a better fit for the DNA end. The CDR3 is 14 amino acids. Germline CDR1 and CDR2: SNHLY and FYNNEI. CDR3 coding DNA: TGTGCCAGCGGCGAGCGGGAGCCCGCAAATGGGCAGTTCTTC. This sequence encodes CASGEREPANGQFF.

This clonotype was observed a handful of times. The V call is TRBV5-1, the J call TRBJ1-3; D is ambiguous. Germline V gene sequence: CDR1 SGHRS, CDR2 YFSETQ. Trimming removed 5 bases at V and 2 bases at J, with 8 bases between. The CDR3 length is 13 residues. CDR3 nucleotides: TGCGCCAGCAGGCTCGGGGCTGGAAACACCATATATTTT. Translating it yields CASRLGAGNTIYF.

This clonotype occurred a few times. The rearrangement uses TRBV12-3 or TRBV12-4 and TRBJ2-3; D remains ambiguous. CDR3 length: 12 amino acids. V lost 7 bases to trimming and J lost 1 base, with 6 bases between them. The CDR3 region is CASTRGTDTQYF. For the CDR3, the DNA is TGTGCCAGCACAAGGGGCACAGATACGCAGTATTTT.

The chain uses TRBV5-4 and TRBJ2-1, with 7 bases that match TRBD2. Germline assignment: CDR1 SGHNT and CDR2 YYREEE (reference sequence). Unmatched junction bases numbered 4, after V lost 4 bases and J lost 6 bases. The CDR3 runs 13 residues. The DNA of the CDR3 is TGTGCCAGCAGCGTCGGGACTATCAATGAGCAGTTCTTC. Its translation: CASSVGTINEQFF.

This clonotype was seen only a few times. The chain carries TRBV7-9 and TRBJ2-6; D may be TRBD1 (5 bases). CDR3 length: 14 amino acids. V dropped 0 bases and J dropped 9 bases, with 9 bases sitting between them. In germline, CDR1 is SEHNR, CDR2 FQNEAQ (reference sequence). CDR3: CASSLARQGNVLTF. CDR3 DNA: TGTGCCAGCAGCTTAGCTCGGCAGGGCAACGTCCTGACTTTC.

In DNA, the CDR3 is TGTGCCAGCAGCCAGAAGATCAAAACGAGAGAGGACACTGAAGCTTTCTTT. Its translation is CASSQKIKTREDTEAFF. The chain employs TRBV21-1 and TRBJ1-1. TRBV21-1 is deemed a pseudogene. This CDR3 is built from 17 residues.

J is TRBJ2-3 and V is TRBV7-2, with TRBD2 matching over 9 bases. The CDR3 loop spans 17 amino acids. The germline V gene encodes CDR1 SGHTA and CDR2 FQGNSA. V shed 5 bases and J 2 bases; nucleotides not matched to a gene: 11. CDR3 nucleotides: TGTGCCAGCAGCCTTACCTCGAGACTAGCGGACACAGATACGCAGTATTTT. It encodes CASSLTSRLADTDTQYF.